This TCR beta chain was sequenced in a study of blood T cell repertoires in COVID-19. In the study overall: Donors in the United States, Italy and Spain gave samples during acute or convalescent COVID-19. T cells, B-cell-depleted T cells, or PBMCs provided the cDNA or gDNA that served as material.

This clone was seen a few times. The CDR3 has 15 residues. Trimming cost V 0 bases and J 7 bases, with 12 bases left between them. CDR1 is KGHSH, CDR2 LQKENI, per germline. In the study's own analysis: Estimation of nucleated cell counts was performed using reference gene primer amplification. Assay: immunoSEQ multiplex PCR; the TCRdb copy retains only in-frame clones and omits some. That table furnishes V, J and clone size, whereas the DNA furnished D and trimming. The data contain around 60,000 clones, more than 80% of them singletons. Material for sequencing was peripheral blood. The sequence was obtained from a woman older than 75 with acute or convalescent COVID-19. The V gene is TRBV18, the J gene TRBJ2-2, with D possibly being TRBD1 (5 bases). DNA of the CDR3: TGTGCCAGCTCACCACCTCAGGGTATTGGCGGGGAGCTGTTTTTT. This gives the protein CASSPPQGIGGELFF.